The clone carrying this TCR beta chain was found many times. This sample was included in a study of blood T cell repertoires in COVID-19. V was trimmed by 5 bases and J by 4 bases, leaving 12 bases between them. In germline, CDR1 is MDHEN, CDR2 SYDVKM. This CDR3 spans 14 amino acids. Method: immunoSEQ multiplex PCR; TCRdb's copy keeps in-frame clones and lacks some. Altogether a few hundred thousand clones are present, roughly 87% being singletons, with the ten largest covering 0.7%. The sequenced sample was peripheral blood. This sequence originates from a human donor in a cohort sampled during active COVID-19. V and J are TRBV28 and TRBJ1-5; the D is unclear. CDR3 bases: TGTGCCAGCAGTCCCGAGTACCGAAATCAGCCCCAGCATTTT. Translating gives CASSPEYRNQPQHF.